The clone carrying this T cell receptor (beta chain) came up a few times. This CDR3 has 12 amino acids. Deletions cut 2 bases from V and 5 bases from J, with 7 bases between. CDR1 and CDR2 (germline): SGDLS, YYNGEE. Amplified TCR beta CDR3 regions derived from RNA transcripts. HTBI primers drove first-round RT-PCR of the TCR CDR3. TCRdb redid the calling of the multiplex PCR reads with MiXCR, one entry per CDR3 protein. The sample lists around 350,000 distinct CDR3 sequences, 12% to 15% seen once, with roughly a fifth in the top ten. A roughly 10 ml volume of fresh peripheral blood provided the PBMCs. This entry comes from a study of T cells in Graves' hyperthyroidism and ophthalmopathy.

The origin of this receptor is a woman aged 55-75 years with Graves' ophthalmopathy. The sequenced material came from blood. The gene calls are TRBV9 and TRBJ2-5, with unresolved D. The CDR3 here is CASSVTEETQYF. In nucleotides, the CDR3 is TGTGCCAGCAGCGTGACCGAGGAGACCCAGTACTTC.